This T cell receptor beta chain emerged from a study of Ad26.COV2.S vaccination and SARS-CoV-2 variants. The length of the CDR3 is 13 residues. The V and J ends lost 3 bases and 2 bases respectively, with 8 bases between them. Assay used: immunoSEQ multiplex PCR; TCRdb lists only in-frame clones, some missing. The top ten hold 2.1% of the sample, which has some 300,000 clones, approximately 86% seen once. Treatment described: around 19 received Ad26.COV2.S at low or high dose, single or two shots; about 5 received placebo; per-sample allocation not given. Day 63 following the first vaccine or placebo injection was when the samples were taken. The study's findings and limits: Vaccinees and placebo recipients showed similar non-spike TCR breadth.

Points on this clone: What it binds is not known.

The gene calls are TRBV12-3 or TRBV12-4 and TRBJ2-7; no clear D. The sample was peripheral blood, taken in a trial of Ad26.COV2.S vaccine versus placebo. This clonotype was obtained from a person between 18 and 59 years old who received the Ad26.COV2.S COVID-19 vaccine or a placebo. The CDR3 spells CASSFSQTYEQYF. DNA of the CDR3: TGTGCCAGCAGTTTTAGCCAGACCTACGAGCAGTACTTC.